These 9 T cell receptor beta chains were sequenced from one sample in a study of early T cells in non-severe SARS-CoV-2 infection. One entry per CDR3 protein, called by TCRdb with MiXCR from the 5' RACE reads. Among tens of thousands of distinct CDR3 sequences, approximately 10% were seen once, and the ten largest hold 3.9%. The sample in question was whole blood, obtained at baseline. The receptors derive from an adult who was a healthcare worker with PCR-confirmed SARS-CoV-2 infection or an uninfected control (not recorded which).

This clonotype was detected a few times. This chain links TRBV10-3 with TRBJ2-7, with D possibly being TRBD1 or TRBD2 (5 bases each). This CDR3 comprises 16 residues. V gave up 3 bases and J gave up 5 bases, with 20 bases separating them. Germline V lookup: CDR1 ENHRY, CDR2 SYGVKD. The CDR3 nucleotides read TGTGCCATCAGTGAACCCCCAGGGACGAAAGGGCACGAGCAGTACTTC. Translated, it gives CAISEPPGTKGHEQYF.

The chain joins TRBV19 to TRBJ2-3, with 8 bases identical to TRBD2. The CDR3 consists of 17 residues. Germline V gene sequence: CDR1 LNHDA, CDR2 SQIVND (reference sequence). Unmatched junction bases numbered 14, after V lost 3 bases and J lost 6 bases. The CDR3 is CASSMNPTPGGRDTQYF. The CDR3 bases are TGTGCCAGTAGTATGAACCCTACACCGGGGGGGAGGGATACGCAGTATTTT.

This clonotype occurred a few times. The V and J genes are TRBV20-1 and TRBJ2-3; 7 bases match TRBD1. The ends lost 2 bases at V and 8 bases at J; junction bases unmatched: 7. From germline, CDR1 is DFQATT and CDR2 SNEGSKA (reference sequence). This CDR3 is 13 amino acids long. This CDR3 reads CSARFPGQATQYF. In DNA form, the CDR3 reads TGCAGTGCTAGATTTCCAGGACAGGCTACGCAGTATTTT.

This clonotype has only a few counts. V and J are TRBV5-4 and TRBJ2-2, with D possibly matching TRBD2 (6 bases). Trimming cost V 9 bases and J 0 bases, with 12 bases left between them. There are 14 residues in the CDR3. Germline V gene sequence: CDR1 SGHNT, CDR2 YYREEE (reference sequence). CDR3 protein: CATRGGTNTGELFF. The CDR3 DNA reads TGTGCCACCCGCGGCGGGACGAACACCGGGGAGCTGTTTTTT.

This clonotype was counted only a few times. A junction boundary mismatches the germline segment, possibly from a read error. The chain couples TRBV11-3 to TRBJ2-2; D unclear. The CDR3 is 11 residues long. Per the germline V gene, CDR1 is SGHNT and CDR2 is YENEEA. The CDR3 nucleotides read TGTGCCAGCAGCTTAGAGGCCCGGGTCTCTTTT. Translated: CASSLEARVSF.

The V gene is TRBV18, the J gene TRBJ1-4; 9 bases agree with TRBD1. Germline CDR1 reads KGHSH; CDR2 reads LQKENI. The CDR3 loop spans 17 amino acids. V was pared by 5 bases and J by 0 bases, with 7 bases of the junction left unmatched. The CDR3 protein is CASSGTGRSPTNEKLFF. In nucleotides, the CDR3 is TGTGCCAGCTCAGGGACAGGGAGGAGCCCAACTAATGAAAAACTGTTTTTT.

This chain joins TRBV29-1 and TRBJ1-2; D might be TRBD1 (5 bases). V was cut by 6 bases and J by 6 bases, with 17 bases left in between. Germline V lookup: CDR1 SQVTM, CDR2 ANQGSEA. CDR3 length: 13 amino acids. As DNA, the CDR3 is TGCAGCGTCGTTGTCGGGACCGGGCATGGCTACACCTTC. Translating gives CSVVVGTGHGYTF.

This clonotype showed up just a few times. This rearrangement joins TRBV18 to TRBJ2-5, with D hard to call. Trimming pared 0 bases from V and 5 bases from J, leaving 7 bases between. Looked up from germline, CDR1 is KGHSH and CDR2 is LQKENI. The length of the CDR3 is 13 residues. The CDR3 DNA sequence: TGTGCCAGCTCACCACCACAGTTGGAGACCCAGTACTTC. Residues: CASSPPQLETQYF.

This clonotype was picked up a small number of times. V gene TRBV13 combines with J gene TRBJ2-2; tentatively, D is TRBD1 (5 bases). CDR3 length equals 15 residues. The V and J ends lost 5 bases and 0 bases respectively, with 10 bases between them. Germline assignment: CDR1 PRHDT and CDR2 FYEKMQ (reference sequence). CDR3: CASSRRQPNTGELFF. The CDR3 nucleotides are TGTGCCAGCAGCCGAAGACAGCCGAACACCGGGGAGCTGTTTTTT.